Listed below are T cell receptor beta chains from one sample, sequenced in a study of blood T cell repertoires in COVID-19. Data came from immunoSEQ multiplex PCR; TCRdb stores just in-frame clones and leaves some out. The sample contains under 250,000 clones, approximately 85% of which appear only once. The sequenced sample was PBMCs or T cells enriched from blood (not recorded which). All receptors derive from a woman in her fifties or sixties with acute COVID-19. CDR3s include the opening cysteine and the closing phenylalanine or tryptophan. Some rows have no size entry. The others give once, few or many, or a class for an expanded clone.

V	size	J	CDR3
TRBV7-9	NA	TRBJ2-5	CASSSTSGGVEKTQYF
TRBV20-1	NA	TRBJ1-5	CSASRRDHQPQHF
TRBV6-5	NA	TRBJ2-7	CASSYAQHTVFYEQYF
TRBV5-6	NA	TRBJ2-5	CASSTTGTGFRVQYF
TRBV4-1	NA	TRBJ1-2	CASSQRQVPSAYGYTF
TRBV5-1	NA	TRBJ2-1	CASTPVAGDMGDEQFF
TRBV6-5	NA	TRBJ1-1	CASSNTNTEAFF
TRBV5-6	NA	TRBJ2-7	CASSLAGSGHEQYF
TRBV20-1	NA	TRBJ2-5	CSASLSGPKETQYF
TRBV7-9	once	TRBJ1-1	CASSFSETGNTEAFF
TRBV7-6	NA	TRBJ1-2	CASSYTGTGDYGYTF
TRBV23-1	NA	TRBJ1-1	CASRGGNLNTEAFF
TRBV19	NA	TRBJ1-5	CASSTRRGGTQPQHF
TRBV6-4	NA	TRBJ1-2	CASSAGTGGVGYTF
TRBV29-1	NA	TRBJ2-1	CSVEESEYNEQFF
TRBV7-6	NA	TRBJ2-2	CASSPLAGGTGELFF
TRBV25-1	NA	TRBJ2-5	CASSDPGLQTQYF
TRBV30	NA	TRBJ1-5	CAWSVHGLGDRRRQPQHF
TRBV7-9	NA	TRBJ2-1	CASSVGTGGYNEQFF
TRBV3-1/TRBV3-2	NA	TRBJ2-2	CASSQDSSGASNTGELFF
TRBV5-4	NA	TRBJ1-1	CASENKGFGTEAFF
TRBV4-3	NA	TRBJ2-5	CASSQDWLAGGETQYF
TRBV12-5	NA	TRBJ2-3	CASGLFGSTDTQYF
TRBV27	few	TRBJ1-1	CASSFRDRRTEAFF
TRBV30	NA	TRBJ2-7	CAWSAGRAFSYEQYF
TRBV18	NA	TRBJ1-1	CASSPDRVNTEAFF
TRBV11-2	NA	TRBJ1-1	CASSSDWNTEAFF
TRBV4-3	NA	TRBJ2-2	CASSSGGFTGELFF
TRBV7-9	NA	TRBJ1-1	CASRPFLGDLNTEAFF
TRBV19	NA	TRBJ1-5	CASSITQTGSAPNQPQHF
TRBV7-9	NA	TRBJ1-2	CASSAGLYGYTF
TRBV28	NA	TRBJ2-6	CASSLSGTGANVLTF
TRBV5-1	NA	TRBJ2-7	CASSLAFGGGEQYF
TRBV5-1	once	TRBJ1-4	CASSLDWAGFNKKLFF
TRBV28	NA	TRBJ1-1	CASSLRGGGTEAFF
TRBV4-3	NA	TRBJ1-2	CASSREGPYGYTF
TRBV7-9	few	TRBJ2-1	CASTLGGHEQFF
TRBV5-1	NA	TRBJ2-1	CASSLVRVGDEQFF
TRBV14	NA	TRBJ2-2	CASTRGGLNFGELFF
TRBV19	NA	TRBJ2-4	CASTHPRGAKNIQYF
TRBV5-5	few	TRBJ1-3	CASSYLDNHSGNTIYF
TRBV7-2	NA	TRBJ1-2	CASSPDRDHYGYTF
TRBV27	NA	TRBJ1-6	CASSFSDRGNSPLHF
TRBV27	NA	TRBJ2-1	CASRDRGIYNEQFF
TRBV7-9	few	TRBJ1-1	CASSWTGNTEAFF
TRBV7-3	NA	TRBJ2-3	CASSGGSPTDTQYF
TRBV6-2/TRBV6-3	NA	TRBJ2-1	CASSPFSIKPNGEQFF
TRBV3-1/TRBV3-2	NA	TRBJ2-5	CASSQAGPQYF
TRBV2	NA	TRBJ1-2	CASSETGVGYTF
TRBV10-3	NA	TRBJ1-5	CATQTGNSNQPQHF
TRBV9	NA	TRBJ2-6	CASSVAPAGGTTGANVLTF
TRBV5-4	NA	TRBJ1-2	CASSIDTHYGYTF
TRBV29-1	NA	TRBJ1-2	CSVDLIGGYTF
TRBV10-3	NA	TRBJ1-1	CAISALDRETEAFF
TRBV19	NA	TRBJ1-2	CASSMSGQRLWNYGYTF
TRBV19	NA	TRBJ1-2	CASSSQGEDGYTF
TRBV7-2	NA	TRBJ1-5	CASSSAGQVRQPQHF
TRBV28	NA	TRBJ2-7	CASTLGTGSSYEQYF